This TCR beta chain was captured in a study of human T cells and chemical hapten exposure. Notes on the study in general: It was expanded TCRs that formed significantly more large CDR3 similarity clusters than controls did. Donor immune responses may differ from healthy people's, since all donors had alopecia.

The germline V gene has CDR1 SGDLS and CDR2 YYNGEE. V lost 3 bases, J lost 1 base, and 7 bases stayed unmatched. The CDR3 is 16 residues long. TCRdb independently ran MiXCR on the RACE reads; one entry per CDR3 protein. The sample has 75,000 to 95,000 distinct CDR3 sequences, around 11% seen once. Time point reported: patch test 1, 2 weeks after DPC sensitization. Treatment denoted: therapeutic diphenylcyclopropenone sensitization with weekly scalp DPC. This clonotype was found a few times. The antigen is not known. This material consisted of whole blood, taken in connection with sensitization to the hapten diphenylcyclopropenone (DPC). The J gene is TRBJ2-3, the V gene TRBV9; the match to TRBD2 covers 8 bases. The sequence was obtained from a woman aged 55-75 years with alopecia areata. Some clones in this sample may be carry-over from other donors' samples. Here the CDR3 reads CASSAERGRGTDTQYF. The DNA of the CDR3 is TGTGCCAGCAGCGCCGAGCGGGGGCGGGGCACAGATACGCAGTATTTT.